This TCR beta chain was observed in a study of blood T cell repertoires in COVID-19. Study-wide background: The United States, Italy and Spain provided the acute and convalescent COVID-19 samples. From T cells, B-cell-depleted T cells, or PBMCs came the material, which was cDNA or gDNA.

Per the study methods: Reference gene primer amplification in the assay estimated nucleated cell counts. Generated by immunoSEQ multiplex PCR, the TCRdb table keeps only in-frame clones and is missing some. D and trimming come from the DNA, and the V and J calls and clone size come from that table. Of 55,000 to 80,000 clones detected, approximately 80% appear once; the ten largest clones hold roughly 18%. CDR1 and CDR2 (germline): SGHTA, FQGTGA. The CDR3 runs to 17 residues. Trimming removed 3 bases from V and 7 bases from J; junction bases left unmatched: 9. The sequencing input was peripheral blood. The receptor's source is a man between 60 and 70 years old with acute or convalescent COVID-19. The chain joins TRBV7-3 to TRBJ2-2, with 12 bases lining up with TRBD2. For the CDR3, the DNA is TGTGCCAGCAGCTTGGGGCTCGGACTAGCGGGAAACGGGGAGCTGTTTTTT. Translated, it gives CASSLGLGLAGNGELFF.